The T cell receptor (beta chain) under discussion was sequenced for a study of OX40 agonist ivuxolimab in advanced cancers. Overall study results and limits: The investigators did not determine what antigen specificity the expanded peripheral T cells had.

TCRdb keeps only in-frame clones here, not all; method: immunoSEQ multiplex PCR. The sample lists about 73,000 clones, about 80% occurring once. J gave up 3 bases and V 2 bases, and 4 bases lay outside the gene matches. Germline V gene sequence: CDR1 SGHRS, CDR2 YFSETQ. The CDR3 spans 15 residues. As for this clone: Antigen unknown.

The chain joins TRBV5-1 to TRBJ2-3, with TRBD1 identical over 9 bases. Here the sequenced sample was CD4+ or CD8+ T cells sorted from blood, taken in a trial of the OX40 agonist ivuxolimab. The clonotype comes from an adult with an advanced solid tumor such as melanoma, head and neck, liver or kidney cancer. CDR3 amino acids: CASSFGDRDTDTQYF. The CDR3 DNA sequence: TGCGCCAGCAGCTTTGGGGACAGGGATACAGATACGCAGTATTTT.